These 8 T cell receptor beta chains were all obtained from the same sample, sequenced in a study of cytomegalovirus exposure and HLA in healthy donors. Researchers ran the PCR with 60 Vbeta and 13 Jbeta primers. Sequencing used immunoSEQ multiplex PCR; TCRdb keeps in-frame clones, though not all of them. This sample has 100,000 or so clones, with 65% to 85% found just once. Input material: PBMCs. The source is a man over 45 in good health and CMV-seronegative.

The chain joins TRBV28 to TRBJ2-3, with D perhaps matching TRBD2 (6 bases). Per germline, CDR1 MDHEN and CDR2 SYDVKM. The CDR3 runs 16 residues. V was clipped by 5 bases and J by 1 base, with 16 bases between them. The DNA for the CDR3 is TGTGCCAGCAGTCCCCCGGTTGGCGGGGGCACAGATACGCAGTATTTT. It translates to CASSPPVGGGTDTQYF. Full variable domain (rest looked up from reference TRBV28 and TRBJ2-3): DVKVTQSSRYLVKRTGEKVFLECVQDMDHENMFWYRQDPGLGLRLIYFSYDVKMKEKGDIPEGYSVSREKKERFSLILESASTNQTSMYLCASSPPVGGGTDTQYFGPGTRLTVL.

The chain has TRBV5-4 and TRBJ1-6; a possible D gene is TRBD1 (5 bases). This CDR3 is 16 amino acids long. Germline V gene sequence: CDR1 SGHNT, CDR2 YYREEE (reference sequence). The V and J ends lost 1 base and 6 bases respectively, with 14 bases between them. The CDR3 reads CASSLFSGIGNSPLHF. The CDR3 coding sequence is TGTGCCAGCAGCTTGTTTTCAGGGATTGGTAATTCACCCCTCCACTTT.

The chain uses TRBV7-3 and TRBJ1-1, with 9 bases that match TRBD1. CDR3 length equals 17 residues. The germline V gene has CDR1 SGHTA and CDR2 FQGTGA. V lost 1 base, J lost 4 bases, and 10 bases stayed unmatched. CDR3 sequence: CASSLMGTGSGSTEAFF. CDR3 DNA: TGTGCCAGCAGCTTAATGGGGACAGGGAGCGGGAGCACTGAAGCTTTCTTT.

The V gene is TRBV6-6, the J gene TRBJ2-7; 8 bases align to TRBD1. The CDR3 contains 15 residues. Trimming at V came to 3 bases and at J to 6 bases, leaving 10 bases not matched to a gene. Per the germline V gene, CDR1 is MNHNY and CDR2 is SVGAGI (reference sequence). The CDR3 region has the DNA TGTGCCAGCAGTTATCCGACAGGGGCCAGCGGCGAGCAGTACTTC. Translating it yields CASSYPTGASGEQYF.

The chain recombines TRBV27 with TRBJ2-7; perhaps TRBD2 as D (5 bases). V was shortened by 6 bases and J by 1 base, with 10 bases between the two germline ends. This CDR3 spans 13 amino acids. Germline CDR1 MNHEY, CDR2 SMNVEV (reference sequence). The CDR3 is CASRRSGSYEQYF. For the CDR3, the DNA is TGTGCCAGCAGACGGAGCGGTTCCTACGAGCAGTACTTC.

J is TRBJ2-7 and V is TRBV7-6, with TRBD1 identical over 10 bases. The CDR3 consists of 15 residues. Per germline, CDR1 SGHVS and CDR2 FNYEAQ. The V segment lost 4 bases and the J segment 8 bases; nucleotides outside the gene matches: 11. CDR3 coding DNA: TGTGCCAGCAGCTCCCCCGGGACAGGGGAATTCAAGCAGTACTTC. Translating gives CASSSPGTGEFKQYF.

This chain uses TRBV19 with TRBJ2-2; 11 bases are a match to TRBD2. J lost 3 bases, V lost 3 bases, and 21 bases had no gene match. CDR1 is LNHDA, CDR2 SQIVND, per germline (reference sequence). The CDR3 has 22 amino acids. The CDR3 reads CASSIRPLLAGAPAADTGELFF. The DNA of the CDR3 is TGTGCCAGTAGTATTAGACCCCTACTAGCGGGAGCCCCGGCGGCGGACACCGGGGAGCTGTTTTTT.

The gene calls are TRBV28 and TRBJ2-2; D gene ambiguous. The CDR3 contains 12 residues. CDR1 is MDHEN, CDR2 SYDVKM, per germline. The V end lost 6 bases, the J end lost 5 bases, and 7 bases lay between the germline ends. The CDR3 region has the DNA TGTGCCAGCAGCCCGCGGACCGGGGAGCTGTTTTTT. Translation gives CASSPRTGELFF.